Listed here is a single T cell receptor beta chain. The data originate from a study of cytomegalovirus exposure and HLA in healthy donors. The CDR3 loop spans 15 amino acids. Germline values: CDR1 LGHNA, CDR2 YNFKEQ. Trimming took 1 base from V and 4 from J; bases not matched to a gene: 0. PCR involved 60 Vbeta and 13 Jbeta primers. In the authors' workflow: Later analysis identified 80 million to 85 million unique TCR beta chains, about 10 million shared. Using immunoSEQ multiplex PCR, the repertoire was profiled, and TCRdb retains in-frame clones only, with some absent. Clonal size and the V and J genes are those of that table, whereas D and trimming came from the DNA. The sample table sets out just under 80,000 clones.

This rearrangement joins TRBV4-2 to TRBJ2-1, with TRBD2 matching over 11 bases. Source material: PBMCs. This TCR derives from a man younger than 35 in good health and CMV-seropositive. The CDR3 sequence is CASSQGTSGYNEQFF. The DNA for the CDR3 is TGTGCCAGCAGCCAAGGGACTAGCGGGTACAATGAGCAGTTCTTC.